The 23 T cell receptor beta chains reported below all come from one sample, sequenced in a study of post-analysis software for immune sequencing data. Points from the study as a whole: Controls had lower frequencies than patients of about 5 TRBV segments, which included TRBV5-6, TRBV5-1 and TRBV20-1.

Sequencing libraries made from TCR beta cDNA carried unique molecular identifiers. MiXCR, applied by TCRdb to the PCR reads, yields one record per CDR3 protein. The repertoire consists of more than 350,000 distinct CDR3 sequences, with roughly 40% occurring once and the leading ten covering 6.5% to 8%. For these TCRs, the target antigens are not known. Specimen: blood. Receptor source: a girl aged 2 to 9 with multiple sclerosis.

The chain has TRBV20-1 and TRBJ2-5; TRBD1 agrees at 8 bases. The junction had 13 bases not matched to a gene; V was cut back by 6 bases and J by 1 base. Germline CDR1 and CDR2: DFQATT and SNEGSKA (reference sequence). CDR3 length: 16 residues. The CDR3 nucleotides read TGCAGTGCCTCCCCCGTAGACAGGGGCAGCCAAGAGACCCAGTACTTC. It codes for CSASPVDRGSQETQYF.

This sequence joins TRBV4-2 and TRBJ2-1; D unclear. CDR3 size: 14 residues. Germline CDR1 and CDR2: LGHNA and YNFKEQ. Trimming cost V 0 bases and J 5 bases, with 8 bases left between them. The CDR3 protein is CASSQDLLDNEQFF. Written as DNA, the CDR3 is TGTGCCAGCAGCCAAGATCTGCTGGACAATGAGCAGTTCTTC.

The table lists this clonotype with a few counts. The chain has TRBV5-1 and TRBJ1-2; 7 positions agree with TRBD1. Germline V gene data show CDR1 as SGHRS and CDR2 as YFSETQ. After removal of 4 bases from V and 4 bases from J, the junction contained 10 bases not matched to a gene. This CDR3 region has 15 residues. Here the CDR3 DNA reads TGCGCCAGCAGCCCGGAAGGGACAGCACTCTATGGCTACACCTTC. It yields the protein CASSPEGTALYGYTF. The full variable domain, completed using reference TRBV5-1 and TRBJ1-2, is KAGVTQTPRYLIKTRGQQVTLSCSPISGHRSVSWYQQTPGQGLQFLFEYFSETQRNKGNFPGRFSGRQFSNSRSEMNVSTLELGDSALYLCASSPEGTALYGYTFGSGTRLTVV.

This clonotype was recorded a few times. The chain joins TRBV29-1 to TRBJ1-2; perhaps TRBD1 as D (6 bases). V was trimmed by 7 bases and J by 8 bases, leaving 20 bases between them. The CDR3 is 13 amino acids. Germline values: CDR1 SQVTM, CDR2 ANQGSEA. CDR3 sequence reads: CSAMLENRDGYTF. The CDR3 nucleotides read TGCAGCGCCATGCTTGAAAACAGGGACGGCTACACCTTC.

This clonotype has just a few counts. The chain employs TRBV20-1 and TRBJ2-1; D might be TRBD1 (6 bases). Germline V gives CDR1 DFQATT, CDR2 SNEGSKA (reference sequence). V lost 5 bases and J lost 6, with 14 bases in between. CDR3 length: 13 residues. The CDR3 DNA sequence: TGCAGTGCTCGGATTGTGGACAGCAATGAGCAGTTCTTC. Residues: CSARIVDSNEQFF.

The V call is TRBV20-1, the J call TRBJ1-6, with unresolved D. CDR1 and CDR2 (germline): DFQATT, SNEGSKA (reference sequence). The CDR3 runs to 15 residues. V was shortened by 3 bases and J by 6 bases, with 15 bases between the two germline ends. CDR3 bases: TGCAGTGCTAGGGAAAGGACCAGACCTAATTCACCCCTCCACTTT. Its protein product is CSARERTRPNSPLHF.

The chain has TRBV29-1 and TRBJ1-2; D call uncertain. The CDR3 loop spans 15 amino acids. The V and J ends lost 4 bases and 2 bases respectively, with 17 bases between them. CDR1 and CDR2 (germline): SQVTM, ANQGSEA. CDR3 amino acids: CSVGEWVSTNYGYTF. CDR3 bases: TGCAGCGTTGGGGAGTGGGTCAGTACCAACTATGGCTACACCTTC. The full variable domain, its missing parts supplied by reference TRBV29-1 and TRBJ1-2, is SAVISQKPSRDICQRGTSLTIQCQVDSQVTMMFWYRQQPGQSLTLIATANQGSEATYESGFVIDKFPISRPNLTFSTLTVSNMSPEDSSIYLCSVGEWVSTNYGYTFGSGTRLTVV.

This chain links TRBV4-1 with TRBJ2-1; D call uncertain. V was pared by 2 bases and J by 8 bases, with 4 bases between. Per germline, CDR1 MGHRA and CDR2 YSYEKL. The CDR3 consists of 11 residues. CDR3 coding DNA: TGCGCCAGCAGCCAAATGGATGAGCAGTTCTTC. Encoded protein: CASSQMDEQFF.

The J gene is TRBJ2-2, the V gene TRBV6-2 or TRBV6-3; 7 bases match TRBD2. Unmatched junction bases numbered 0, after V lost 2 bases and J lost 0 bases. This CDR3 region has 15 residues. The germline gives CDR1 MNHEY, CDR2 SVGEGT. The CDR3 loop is CASSYGRANTGELFF. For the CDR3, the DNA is TGTGCCAGCAGTTACGGGAGGGCGAACACCGGGGAGCTGTTTTTT.

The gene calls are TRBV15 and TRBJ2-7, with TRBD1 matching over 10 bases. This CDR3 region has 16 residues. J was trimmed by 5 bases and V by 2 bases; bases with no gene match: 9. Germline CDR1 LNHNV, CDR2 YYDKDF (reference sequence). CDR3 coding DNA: TGTGCCACCAGCAGACCTGGGACAGGGGTCGGCAACGAGCAGTACTTC. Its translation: CATSRPGTGVGNEQYF.

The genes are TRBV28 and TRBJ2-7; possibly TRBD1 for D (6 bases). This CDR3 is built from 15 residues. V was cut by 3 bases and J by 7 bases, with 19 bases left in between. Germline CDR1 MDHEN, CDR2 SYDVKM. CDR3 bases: TGTGCCAGCAGTTTGGGTACAGGGATACACAATGAGCAGTACTTC. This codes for CASSLGTGIHNEQYF.

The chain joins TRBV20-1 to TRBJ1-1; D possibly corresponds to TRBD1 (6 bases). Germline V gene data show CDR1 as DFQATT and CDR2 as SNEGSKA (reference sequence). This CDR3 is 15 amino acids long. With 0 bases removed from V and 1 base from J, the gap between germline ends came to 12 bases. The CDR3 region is CSARDLGTPNTEAFF. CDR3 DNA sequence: TGCAGTGCTAGAGATCTAGGGACACCGAACACTGAAGCTTTCTTT.

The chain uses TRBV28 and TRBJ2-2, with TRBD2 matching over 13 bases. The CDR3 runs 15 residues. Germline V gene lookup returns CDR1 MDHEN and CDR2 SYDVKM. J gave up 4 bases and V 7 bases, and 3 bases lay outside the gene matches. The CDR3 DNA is TGTGCCAGCACTACTAGCGGGGGGGGCACCGGGGAGCTGTTTTTT. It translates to CASTTSGGGTGELFF.

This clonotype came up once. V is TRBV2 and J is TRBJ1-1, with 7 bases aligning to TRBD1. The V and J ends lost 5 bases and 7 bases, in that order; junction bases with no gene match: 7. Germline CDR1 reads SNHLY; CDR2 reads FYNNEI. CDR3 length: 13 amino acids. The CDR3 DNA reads TGTGCCAGCAGTTCTGACAGGGCTGGTGAAGCTTTCTTT. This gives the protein CASSSDRAGEAFF.

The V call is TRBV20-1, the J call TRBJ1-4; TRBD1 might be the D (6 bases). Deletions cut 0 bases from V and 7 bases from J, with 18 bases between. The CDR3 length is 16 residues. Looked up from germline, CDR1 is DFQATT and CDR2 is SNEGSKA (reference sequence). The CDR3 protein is CSAREDSPRGGEKLFF. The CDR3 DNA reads TGCAGTGCTAGAGAGGACAGTCCCCGGGGCGGTGAAAAACTGTTTTTT.

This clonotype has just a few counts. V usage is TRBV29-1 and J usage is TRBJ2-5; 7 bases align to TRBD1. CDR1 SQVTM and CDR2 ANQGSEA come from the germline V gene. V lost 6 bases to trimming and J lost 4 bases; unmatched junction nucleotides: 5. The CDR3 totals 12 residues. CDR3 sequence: CSVVDRSETQYF. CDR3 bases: TGCAGCGTAGTGGACAGGTCAGAGACCCAGTACTTC.

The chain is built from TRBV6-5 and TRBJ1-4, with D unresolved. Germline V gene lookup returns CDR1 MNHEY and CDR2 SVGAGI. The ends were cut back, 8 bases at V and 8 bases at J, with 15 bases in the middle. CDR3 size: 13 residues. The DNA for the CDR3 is TGTGCCAGCCGGAGGGAATATAACGAAAAACTGTTTTTT. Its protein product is CASRREYNEKLFF.

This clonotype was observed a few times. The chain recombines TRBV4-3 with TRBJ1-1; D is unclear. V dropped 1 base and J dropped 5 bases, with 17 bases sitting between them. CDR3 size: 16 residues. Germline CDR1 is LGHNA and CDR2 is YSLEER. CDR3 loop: CASSQVAQVLGTEAFF. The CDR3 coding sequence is TGCGCCAGCAGCCAAGTAGCCCAAGTCCTGGGAACTGAAGCTTTCTTT.

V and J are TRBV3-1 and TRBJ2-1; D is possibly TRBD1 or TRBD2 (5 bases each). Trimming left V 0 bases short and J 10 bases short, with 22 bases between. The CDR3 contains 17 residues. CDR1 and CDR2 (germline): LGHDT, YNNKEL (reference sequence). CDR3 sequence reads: CASSQEPRGHTVGEQFF. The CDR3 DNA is TGTGCCAGCAGCCAAGAACCCCGGGGCCATACCGTCGGAGAGCAGTTCTTC.

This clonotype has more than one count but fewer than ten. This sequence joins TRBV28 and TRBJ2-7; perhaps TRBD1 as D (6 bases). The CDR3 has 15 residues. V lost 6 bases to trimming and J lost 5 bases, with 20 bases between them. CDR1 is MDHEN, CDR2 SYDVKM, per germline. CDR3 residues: CASSTPINRVHEQYF. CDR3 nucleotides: TGTGCCAGCAGCACTCCTATAAACAGGGTCCACGAGCAGTACTTC.

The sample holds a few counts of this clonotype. As DNA, the CDR3 is TGTGCCAGCACCGTGGGGGGCTCCTACGAGCAGTACTTC. Translated, it gives CASTVGGSYEQYF. The V call is TRBV28, the J call TRBJ2-7; D may be TRBD2 (6 bases). V was trimmed by 7 bases and J by 0 bases, leaving 10 bases between them. This CDR3 is 13 amino acids long. From germline, CDR1 is MDHEN and CDR2 SYDVKM. The variable domain in full, with the rest retrieved from reference TRBV28 and TRBJ2-7, is DVKVTQSSRYLVKRTGEKVFLECVQDMDHENMFWYRQDPGLGLRLIYFSYDVKMKEKGDIPEGYSVSREKKERFSLILESASTNQTSMYLCASTVGGSYEQYFGPGTRLTVT.

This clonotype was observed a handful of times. The CDR3 nucleotides read TGTGCCAGCAGCTATGGACTAGCGGGATCGGGTGAGCAGTTCTTC. Amino acids: CASSYGLAGSGEQFF. V usage is TRBV6-2 or TRBV6-3 and J usage is TRBJ2-1; 12 nucleotides line up with TRBD2. The junction had 9 bases not matched to a gene; V was cut back by 6 bases and J by 9 bases. Germline values: CDR1 MNHEY, CDR2 SVGEGT. This CDR3 region has 15 residues.

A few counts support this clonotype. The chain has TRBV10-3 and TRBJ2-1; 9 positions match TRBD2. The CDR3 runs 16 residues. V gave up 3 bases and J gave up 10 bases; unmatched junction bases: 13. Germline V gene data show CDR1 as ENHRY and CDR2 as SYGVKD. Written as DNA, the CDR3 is TGTGCCATCAGTGATTACTCCGGCGGGGGGGCTAAGGAGCAGTTCTTC. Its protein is CAISDYSGGGAKEQFF.